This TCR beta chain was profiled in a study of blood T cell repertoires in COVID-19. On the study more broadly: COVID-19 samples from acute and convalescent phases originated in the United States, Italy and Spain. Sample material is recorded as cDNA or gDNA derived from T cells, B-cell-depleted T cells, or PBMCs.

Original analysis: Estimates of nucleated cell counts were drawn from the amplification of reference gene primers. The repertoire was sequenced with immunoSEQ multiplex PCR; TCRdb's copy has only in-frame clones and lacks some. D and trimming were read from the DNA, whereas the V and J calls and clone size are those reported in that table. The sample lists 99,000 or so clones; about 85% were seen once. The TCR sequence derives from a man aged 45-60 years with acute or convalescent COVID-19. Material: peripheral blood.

The CDR3 DNA sequence: TGCGCCAGCAGCTTTGGGAGCGGGGAGCTGTTTTTT. Translated: CASSFGSGELFF. The chain links TRBV5-1 to TRBJ2-2, with D tentatively TRBD2 (5 bases). This CDR3 is 12 amino acids long. V lost 2 bases to trimming and J lost 7 bases, with 6 bases between them. Germline V CDR1 and CDR2: SGHRS, YFSETQ.